Below are 6 T cell receptor beta chains sequenced from a single sample in a study of cytomegalovirus exposure and HLA in healthy donors. Primers included in the PCR were 60 Vbeta and 13 Jbeta primers. The data were produced by immunoSEQ multiplex PCR, yet TCRdb's version contains in-frame clones alone and is incomplete. The repertoire has 140,000 to 150,000 clones, about 73% of them found once; the top ten carry roughly 2%. Sequenced sample: PBMCs. Receptor source: a woman between 55 and 75 years old in good health and CMV-seropositive.

The chain links TRBV19 to TRBJ2-2; D may be TRBD1 (6 bases). Per the germline V gene, CDR1 is LNHDA and CDR2 is SQIVND (reference sequence). The CDR3 consists of 18 residues. V shed 2 bases and J shed 5 bases, with 21 bases lying between them. Here the CDR3 reads CASSIRSGRGRGTGELFF. DNA for the CDR3: TGTGCCAGTAGTATACGTTCGGGCAGGGGCCGGGGAACCGGGGAGCTGTTTTTT.

On this clone itself: Other DNA sequences in the sample encode the same CDR3. J is TRBJ1-1 and V is TRBV6-5, with 7 bases that match TRBD1. The V segment lost 4 bases and the J segment 5 bases; nucleotides outside the gene matches: 4. The CDR3 totals 13 residues. Per germline, CDR1 MNHEY and CDR2 SVGAGI. The CDR3 DNA is TGTGCCAGCAGTTTGACAGGGAATACTGAAGCTTTCTTT. Translated: CASSLTGNTEAFF.

This clone was detected once. The chain employs TRBV6-5 and TRBJ1-2, with 10 bases matching TRBD1. CDR1 is MNHEY, CDR2 SVGAGI, per germline. CDR3 length: 15 amino acids. Trimming at V came to 4 bases and at J to 5 bases, leaving 7 bases not matched to a gene. The CDR3 DNA reads as TGTGCCAGCAGTTCACCGGACAGGGGGGTTTATGGCTACACCTTC. This translates into CASSSPDRGVYGYTF.

The chain employs TRBV28 and TRBJ1-2, with 9 bases identical to TRBD1. V shed 6 bases and J 4 bases; nucleotides not matched to a gene: 18. Germline CDR1 MDHEN, CDR2 SYDVKM. The CDR3 totals 18 residues. This chain's CDR3 is CASSSPSYGTGTVYGYTF. The DNA of the CDR3 is TGTGCCAGCAGCTCCCCATCATATGGGACAGGGACGGTCTATGGCTACACCTTC.

V usage is TRBV30 and J usage is TRBJ1-1; D possibly corresponds to TRBD1 (6 bases). The germline V gene has CDR1 GTSNPN and CDR2 SVGIG (reference sequence). V lost 4 bases, J lost 5 bases, and 17 bases lay in between. The CDR3 has 14 residues. The CDR3 sequence: CAWTPWAGATEAFF. The CDR3 region has the DNA TGTGCCTGGACCCCCTGGGCAGGGGCTACTGAAGCTTTCTTT.

The rearrangement links TRBV7-8 to TRBJ2-5; perhaps TRBD2 as D (6 bases). The CDR3 contains 13 residues. Germline CDR1 and CDR2: SGHVS and FQNEAQ. V lost 6 bases and J 5 bases, leaving 13 bases between the germline ends. CDR3 protein: CASSSGSGETQYF. The CDR3 nucleotides read TGTGCCAGCAGTTCCGGGAGCGGCGAGACCCAGTACTTC.